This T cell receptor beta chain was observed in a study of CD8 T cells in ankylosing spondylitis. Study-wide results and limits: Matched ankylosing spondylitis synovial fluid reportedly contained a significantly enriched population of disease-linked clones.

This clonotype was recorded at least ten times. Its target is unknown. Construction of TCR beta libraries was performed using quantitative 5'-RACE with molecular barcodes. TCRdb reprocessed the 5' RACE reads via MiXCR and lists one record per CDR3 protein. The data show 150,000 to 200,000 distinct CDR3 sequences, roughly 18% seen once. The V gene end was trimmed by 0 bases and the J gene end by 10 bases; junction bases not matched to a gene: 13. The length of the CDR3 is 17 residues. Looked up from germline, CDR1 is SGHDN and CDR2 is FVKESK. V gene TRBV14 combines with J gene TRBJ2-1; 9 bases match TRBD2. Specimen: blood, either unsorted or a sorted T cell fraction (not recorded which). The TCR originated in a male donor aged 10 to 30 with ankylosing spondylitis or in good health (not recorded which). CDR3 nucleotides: TGTGCCAGCAGCCAAGATAAGGGGGCCCTAGCGGGACTGGAGCAGTTCTTC. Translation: CASSQDKGALAGLEQFF.